These 27 T cell receptor beta chains share one sample of origin, sequenced in a study of control samples from healthy donors and cancer patients. Assay: immunoSEQ multiplex PCR; the TCRdb copy retains only in-frame clones and omits some. In the table there are roughly 170,000 clones, 80% to 95% of which are singletons. Sequencing was performed on blood. The source of these receptors is a man aged 18 to 30 in good health.

The chain combines TRBV20-1 with TRBJ2-6, with 7 bases fitting TRBD2. CDR1 and CDR2 from the germline V gene are DFQATT and SNEGSKA (reference sequence). V shed 3 bases, J shed 0 bases, and the junction held 8 bases outside the gene matches. The CDR3 consists of 17 residues. The CDR3 DNA sequence: TGCAGTGCTAGTGAGCGGGACCTTCTCTCTGGGGCCAACGTCCTGACTTTC. Translated: CSASERDLLSGANVLTF.

The genes are TRBV6-2 or TRBV6-3 and TRBJ2-3, with D perhaps matching TRBD1 (7 bases). The CDR3 is 15 amino acids. Germline values: CDR1 MNHEY, CDR2 SVGEGT. V lost 1 base, J lost 4 bases, and 12 bases lay in between. This CDR3 is CASSYLQGEADTQYF. CDR3 DNA: TGTGCCAGCAGTTACTTGCAGGGGGAGGCAGATACGCAGTATTTT.

The chain couples TRBV25-1 to TRBJ2-7, with D tentatively TRBD1 or TRBD2 (6 bases each). Germline V CDR1 and CDR2: MGHDK, SYGVNS. This CDR3 has 16 residues. Trimming cost V 1 base and J 9 bases, with 22 bases left between them. The CDR3 DNA reads as TGTGCCAGCAGTGAATTGGGGGCGGGGAGTGGTTTGGGGCAGTACTTC. Translation gives CASSELGAGSGLGQYF.

J is TRBJ2-3 and V is TRBV5-1; 9 bases match TRBD1. In germline, CDR1 is SGHRS, CDR2 YFSETQ. V dropped 3 bases and J dropped 2; count of bases not matched to a gene: 10. This CDR3 spans 17 amino acids. The CDR3 here is CASSSQAGTGFTDTQYF. The CDR3 bases are TGCGCCAGCAGCTCCCAGGCAGGGACAGGGTTCACAGATACGCAGTATTTT.

V gene TRBV21-1 combines with J gene TRBJ2-2; the tabulated D call, TRBD2, remains unverified against the DNA. TRBV21-1 is noted as a pseudogene. The CDR3 loop spans 18 amino acids. CDR3 bases: TGTGCCAGCAGCAAAGCCGCGCGGGGGGCTAAGGACACCGGGGAGCTGTTTTTT. As protein: CASSKAARGAKDTGELFF.

This clone appeared once. The rearrangement joins TRBV12-3 or TRBV12-4 to TRBJ2-1; maybe TRBD2 (7 bases). This CDR3 region has 13 residues. Trimming removed 1 base at V and 11 bases at J, with 12 bases between. CDR3 protein: CASSLEGGLQQFF. CDR3 DNA: TGTGCCAGCAGTTTAGAGGGGGGACTACAGCAGTTCTTC.

The sample holds a few counts of this clone. The chain has TRBV2 and TRBJ1-4, with D possibly TRBD1 on 6 matching bases. This CDR3 contains 13 residues. The germline V and J ends were trimmed by 5 bases and 6 bases, with 10 bases remaining between them. From germline, CDR1 is SNHLY and CDR2 FYNNEI. This chain's CDR3 is CASSRDTHEKLFF. In DNA, the CDR3 is TGTGCCAGCAGTCGGGACACCCATGAAAAACTGTTTTTT.

This clone was seen just once. V is TRBV10-3 and J is TRBJ2-1; D may correspond to TRBD1 or TRBD2 (6 bases each). The CDR3 is made up of 14 amino acids. Trimming took 2 bases from V and 9 from J, leaving 14 bases between them. The germline gives CDR1 ENHRY, CDR2 SYGVKD. This CDR3 is CAISEEGGPVEQFF. The CDR3, as DNA: TGTGCCATCAGTGAGGAGGGGGGCCCTGTTGAGCAGTTCTTC.

The rearrangement links TRBV15 to TRBJ2-7; unclear D gene. Germline lookup yields CDR1 LNHNV and CDR2 YYDKDF (reference sequence). The CDR3 extends over 16 amino acids. V was clipped by 2 bases and J by 3 bases, with 17 bases between them. CDR3 protein: CATSRSSRAVSYEQYF. In nucleotides, the CDR3 is TGTGCCACCAGCAGATCTTCTAGAGCAGTCAGCTACGAGCAGTACTTC. The whole variable domain, remainder taken from reference TRBV15 and TRBJ2-7, is DAMVIQNPRYQVTQFGKPVTLSCSQTLNHNVMYWYQQKSSQAPKLLFHYYDKDFNNEADTPDNFQSRRPNTSFCFLDIRSPGLGDTAMYLCATSRSSRAVSYEQYFGPGTRLTVT.

The V gene is TRBV7-8, the J gene TRBJ2-7; tentatively, D is TRBD2 (5 bases). Deletions cut 5 bases from V and 1 base from J, with 12 bases between. Germline-derived CDR1 and CDR2 are SGHVS and FQNEAQ. The CDR3 runs 14 residues. CDR3 bases: TGTGCCAGCAGCACCCGGGGTCCATCCTACGAGCAGTACTTC. Its protein product is CASSTRGPSYEQYF.

The chain has TRBV5-1 and TRBJ1-1; 9 bases align to TRBD1. Germline loops: CDR1 SGHRS, CDR2 YFSETQ. V was pared by 4 bases and J by 1 base, with 5 bases of the junction left unmatched. The CDR3 extends over 15 amino acids. CDR3 region: CASSPDRGSNTEAFF. CDR3 nucleotides: TGCGCCAGCAGCCCGGACAGGGGATCGAACACTGAAGCTTTCTTT.

The V gene is TRBV11-3, the J gene TRBJ2-6; 12 bases agree with TRBD1. Germline lookup yields CDR1 SGHNT and CDR2 YENEEA. CDR3 length equals 18 residues. The junction had 5 bases not matched to a gene; V was cut back by 5 bases and J by 0 bases. CDR3 DNA: TGTGCCAGCAGCCCGGGACAGGGGGCTAGCTCTGGGGCCAACGTCCTGACTTTC. Protein sequence: CASSPGQGASSGANVLTF.

The chain employs TRBV5-4 and TRBJ1-1; possibly TRBD1 for D (5 bases). V dropped 4 bases and J dropped 0 bases, with 16 bases sitting between them. The germline CDR1 and CDR2 sequences are SGHNT and YYREEE (reference sequence). This CDR3 has 16 residues. The CDR3 loop reads CASSQGSITMNTEAFF. The CDR3 DNA sequence: TGTGCCAGCAGCCAGGGTTCTATTACAATGAACACTGAAGCTTTCTTT.

This clone occurred once. The chain uses TRBV4-2 and TRBJ2-3; 11 bases are shared with TRBD2. This CDR3 is 15 amino acids long. Germline lookup yields CDR1 LGHNA and CDR2 YNFKEQ. V was pared by 4 bases and J by 0 bases, with 0 bases of the junction left unmatched. The CDR3 nucleotides read TGTGCCAGCAGCCCTAGCGGGGGGAGCACAGATACGCAGTATTTT. It is translated as CASSPSGGSTDTQYF.

The genes are TRBV11-1 and TRBJ1-4; 8 nucleotides agree with TRBD1. The CDR3 is made up of 15 amino acids. Per the germline V gene, CDR1 is SGHAT and CDR2 is FQDESV (reference sequence). V lost 5 bases to trimming and J lost 7 bases; unmatched junction nucleotides: 9. CDR3 region: CASSVVTGGPEKLFF. In nucleotides, the CDR3 is TGTGCCAGCAGCGTCGTAACAGGGGGTCCTGAAAAACTGTTTTTT.

The chain is built from TRBV2 and TRBJ1-1; D might be TRBD1 (6 bases). V was cut by 7 bases and J by 2 bases, with 17 bases left in between. Germline V gene sequence: CDR1 SNHLY, CDR2 FYNNEI. The CDR3 length is 15 residues. Here the CDR3 reads CASNIQGFGNTEAFF. In nucleotides, the CDR3 is TGTGCCAGCAATATACAGGGTTTCGGAAACACTGAAGCTTTCTTT.

V usage is TRBV7-2 and J usage is TRBJ2-5; D unresolved. The germline gives CDR1 SGHTA, CDR2 FQGNSA. The CDR3 has 13 residues. V lost 3 bases and J 3 bases, leaving 8 bases between the germline ends. The CDR3 protein is CASSFVSEETQYF. CDR3 bases: TGTGCCAGCAGCTTTGTTAGTGAAGAGACCCAGTACTTC.

With respect to this clone: The CDR3 does not end in the conserved phenylalanine or tryptophan, so this is likely a read error. Because the CDR3's place on the DNA is in doubt, the DNA is left out and the CDR3 is given as listed by TCRdb. The chain has TRBV7-8 and TRBJ1-6; the D call in the table, TRBD1, was not verified against the DNA. Germline CDR1 is SGHVS and CDR2 is FQNEAQ. The CDR3 is 9 residues long, counting both termini. CDR3 residues: CASSLASGA.

The V gene is TRBV11-3, the J gene TRBJ2-2, with TRBD1 matching over 9 bases. Germline V lookup: CDR1 SGHNT, CDR2 YENEEA. This CDR3 is built from 15 residues. The trim removed 5 bases at V and 5 bases at J, leaving 6 bases unmatched. The CDR3 bases are TGTGCCAGCAGCCAGGGACAGGGCTCGACCGGGGAGCTGTTTTTT. As protein: CASSQGQGSTGELFF.

This chain joins TRBV3-1 (or the pseudogene TRBV3-2) and TRBJ1-6; D gene uncertain. Germline CDR1 is LGHDT and CDR2 is YNNKEL (reference sequence). V was clipped by 6 bases and J by 8 bases, with 8 bases between them. The CDR3 runs to 12 residues. The CDR3 DNA follows: TGTGCCAGCAGATTGGTCGATTCACCCCTCCACTTT. Its protein product is CASRLVDSPLHF.

This chain links TRBV27 with TRBJ2-2, with 7 bases matching TRBD1. CDR3 length equals 15 residues. Germline V CDR1 and CDR2: MNHEY, SMNVEV (reference sequence). V lost 4 bases to trimming and J lost 2 bases; unmatched junction nucleotides: 4. The chain's CDR3 is CASSSGQQNTGELFF. CDR3 DNA sequence: TGTGCCAGCAGTTCGGGACAGCAAAACACCGGGGAGCTGTTTTTT.

J is TRBJ1-1 and V is TRBV5-6, with 7 positions matching TRBD1. Germline assignment: CDR1 SGHDT and CDR2 YYEEEE. J lost 4 bases, V lost 2 bases, and 2 bases had no gene match. The CDR3 has 13 amino acids. The CDR3 DNA is TGTGCCAGCAGCTTCGACAGGGTCACTGAAGCTTTCTTT. Its protein is CASSFDRVTEAFF. Full variable domain (outside the CDR3, taken from reference TRBV5-6 and TRBJ1-1): DAGVTQSPTHLIKTRGQQVTLRCSPKSGHDTVSWYQQALGQGPQFIFQYYEEEERQRGNFPDRFSGHQFPNYSSELNVNALLLGDSALYLCASSFDRVTEAFFGQGTRLTVV.

The J gene is TRBJ2-3, the V gene TRBV5-1; D remains unclear. The germline V gene has CDR1 SGHRS and CDR2 YFSETQ. The CDR3 is made up of 16 amino acids. V was clipped by 4 bases and J by 2 bases, with 17 bases between them. CDR3 amino acids: CASSPRTAKNTDTQYF. The CDR3 DNA follows: TGCGCCAGCAGCCCCCGGACCGCCAAAAACACAGATACGCAGTATTTT.

The chain links TRBV9 to TRBJ2-7; no definite D call. The CDR3 length is 16 residues. Trimming removed 0 bases at V and 3 bases at J, with 16 bases between. Germline V lookup: CDR1 SGDLS, CDR2 YYNGEE. Here the CDR3 reads CASSVGSGSEHYEQYF. The DNA of the CDR3 is TGTGCCAGCAGCGTAGGATCAGGTTCTGAACACTACGAGCAGTACTTC. The full variable domain, completed using reference TRBV9 and TRBJ2-7, is DSGVTQTPKHLITATGQRVTLRCSPRSGDLSVYWYQQSLDQGLQFLIQYYNGEERAKGNILERFSAQQFPDLHSELNLSSLELGDSALYFCASSVGSGSEHYEQYFGPGTRLTVT.

The chain uses TRBV6-2 or TRBV6-3 and TRBJ2-1, with TRBD2 matching over 7 bases. Per germline, CDR1 MNHEY and CDR2 SVGEGT. J gave up 0 bases and V 3 bases, and 8 bases lay outside the gene matches. CDR3 length equals 17 residues. The CDR3 nucleotides read TGTGCCAGCAGTTATGTAATTGGGACTAACTCCTACAATGAGCAGTTCTTC. It translates to CASSYVIGTNSYNEQFF.

The J gene is TRBJ1-1, the V gene TRBV19; the D is unclear. V dropped 5 bases and J dropped 4 bases, with 8 bases sitting between them. The CDR3 consists of 12 residues. The germline CDR1 and CDR2 sequences are LNHDA and SQIVND (reference sequence). The CDR3 DNA follows: TGTGCCAGTAGTCCAATTGGCACTGAAGCTTTCTTT. Encoded protein: CASSPIGTEAFF.

The chain combines TRBV7-8 with TRBJ1-2; unclear D gene. V was clipped by 1 base and J by 4 bases, with 7 bases between them. The CDR3 loop spans 13 amino acids. Germline values: CDR1 SGHVS, CDR2 FQNEAQ. CDR3 DNA sequence: TGTGCCAGCAGCTTAGTCAGGAGCTATGGCTACACCTTC. Its protein is CASSLVRSYGYTF.